This T cell receptor beta chain is from a study of OX40 agonist ivuxolimab in advanced cancers. Study information: A male proportion of 82.7% was recorded, with mean age approximately 64 years and range 23 to 79. Study-level points and caveats: Clonal expansion from baseline to week 6 occurred in both CD4+ and CD8+ T cells. Low clonal expansion, among the lowest seen, marked partial responders at 0.1-3.0 mg/kg.

The germline gives CDR1 LGHNA, CDR2 YSLEER. This CDR3 contains 16 residues. Between the trimmed V and J ends, which lost 0 bases and 1 base, there was a span of 13 bases. Turning to this clone: The antigen remains undetermined.

Profiling relied on immunoSEQ multiplex PCR, and the TCRdb table lists in-frame clones only, not all of them. The sample carries about 15,000 clones, around 64% recorded once. The source of this sequence is an adult with an advanced solid tumor such as melanoma, head and neck, liver or kidney cancer. The gene calls are TRBV4-3 and TRBJ2-7; D is possibly TRBD2 (5 bases). The sample consisted of CD4+ or CD8+ T cells sorted from blood, taken in a trial of the OX40 agonist ivuxolimab. As DNA, the CDR3 is TGCGCCAGCAGCCAAGAGTCGGACCGAGGGTCCTACGAGCAGTACTTC. It is translated as CASSQESDRGSYEQYF.